This T cell receptor (beta chain) derives from a study of cytomegalovirus exposure and HLA in healthy donors. Study details: The study placed around 80% of its roughly 430 genotyped donors in the Caucasian-associated ancestry cluster.

Study-wide results and caveats: In an earlier analysis, in 540 or so donors, most V segments appeared productive either ~90% or ~30% of the time.

This CDR3 has 16 amino acids. V lost 2 bases, J lost 4 bases, and 12 bases lay in between. CDR1 and CDR2 from the germline V gene are MNHEY and SVGAGI. A remark on this clone: Its antigen is undetermined.

A multiplex PCR was run with 60 Vbeta primers and 13 Jbeta primers. Assay: immunoSEQ multiplex PCR; the TCRdb copy retains only in-frame clones and omits some. The sample totals over 80,000 clones. The receptor was isolated from a girl aged 10 to 17 in good health and CMV-seropositive. Sequenced material: PBMCs. This chain connects TRBV6-5 to TRBJ2-6; D perhaps matches TRBD1 (5 bases). DNA for the CDR3: TGTGCCAGCAGTTACGGGGCAGAAGTAGGGGCCAACGTCCTGACTTTC. Its translation: CASSYGAEVGANVLTF.